The 13 T cell receptor beta chains below come from one sample, sequenced in a study of regulatory T cells in long-lasting Graves disease. Libraries of TCR beta came from iRepertoire HTBI primers plus Arm-PCR of CDR3 regions. Via MiXCR, TCRdb re-called the multiplex PCR reads, giving one row per CDR3 protein. The repertoire consists of 520,000 or so distinct CDR3 sequences, with approximately 12% occurring once and the leading ten covering 8% to 10%. Time point reported: newly diagnosed GD, antithyroid drugs for less than 3 months. Isolated PBMC RNA provided the starting material for the TCR library. Separately, the same data were catalogued under a study of T cells in Graves' hyperthyroidism and ophthalmopathy.

The sample here was peripheral blood mononuclear cells (PBMCs), taken at new diagnosis, from a patient treated with antithyroid drugs. These receptors all stem from a woman aged 25-40 years with Graves disease.

This clonotype was seen ten or more times. The chain carries TRBV28 and TRBJ2-1; 8 bases are shared with TRBD2. V lost 6 bases, J lost 2 bases, and 6 bases stayed unmatched. Per the germline V gene, CDR1 is MDHEN and CDR2 is SYDVKM. The CDR3 is 15 residues long. DNA for the CDR3: TGTGCCAGCAGGGGAGCGGGAGTGGCCTACAATGAGCAGTTCTTC. This encodes CASRGAGVAYNEQFF.

This clonotype appeared many times. This rearrangement joins TRBV11-2 to TRBJ2-7; no clear D gene. V gave up 4 bases and J gave up 7 bases, with 14 bases separating them. From germline, CDR1 is SGHAT and CDR2 FQNNGV. The CDR3 sequence is 13 residues long. CDR3 nucleotide sequence: TGTGCCAGCAGCTCTCATACGAAGTCGGAGCAGTACTTC. This codes for CASSSHTKSEQYF.

This clonotype was detected many times. V gene TRBV15 combines with J gene TRBJ2-3; 7 bases are shared with TRBD1. The CDR3 runs to 17 residues. Germline V gene sequence: CDR1 LNHNV, CDR2 YYDKDF (reference sequence). After removal of 1 base from V and 0 bases from J, the junction contained 7 bases not matched to a gene. CDR3 amino acids: CATSRGQGIGSTDTQYF. CDR3 DNA sequence: TGTGCCACCAGCAGAGGACAGGGAATTGGGAGCACAGATACGCAGTATTTT.

V gene TRBV20-1 combines with J gene TRBJ2-5; 12 nucleotides match TRBD2. CDR1 is DFQATT, CDR2 SNEGSKA, per germline (reference sequence). J was trimmed by 4 bases and V by 2 bases; bases with no gene match: 8. This CDR3 has 16 amino acids. The CDR3 protein is CSARSASGRASETQYF. For the CDR3, the DNA is TGCAGTGCTAGATCAGCTAGCGGGAGGGCCTCAGAGACCCAGTACTTC.

This clonotype was recorded many times. The chain recombines TRBV2 with TRBJ1-4; TRBD1 matches at 8 bases. Germline CDR1 SNHLY, CDR2 FYNNEI. The CDR3 is 14 amino acids. V lost 5 bases and J lost 8; bases outside the gene matches: 7. DNA for the CDR3: TGTGCCAGCAGTATCCAGGGGGCGGAGGAAAAACTGTTTTTT. Translating gives CASSIQGAEEKLFF.

This clonotype was counted many times. The CDR3 nucleotides are TGCAGTGCTAGACCGGGACTAGTATTGTCGGAGACCCAGTACTTC. As protein: CSARPGLVLSETQYF. This chain uses TRBV20-1 with TRBJ2-5; 8 bases align to TRBD2. Germline V gives CDR1 DFQATT, CDR2 SNEGSKA (reference sequence). The CDR3 loop spans 15 amino acids. The V gene end was trimmed by 2 bases and the J gene end by 5 bases; junction bases not matched to a gene: 10.

This clonotype has at least ten counts. This chain joins TRBV18 and TRBJ2-3; D perhaps matches TRBD2 (5 bases). The germline V gene has CDR1 KGHSH and CDR2 LQKENI. The CDR3 is 14 amino acids. V was pared by 2 bases and J by 1 base, with 7 bases between. CDR3: CASSPVEGTDTQYF. CDR3 coding DNA: TGTGCCAGCTCACCAGTGGAGGGCACAGATACGCAGTATTTT.

In this sample, this clonotype turned up many times. V usage is TRBV3-1 and J usage is TRBJ1-1; D is ambiguous. V was pared by 1 base and J by 4 bases, with 7 bases between. The germline V gene has CDR1 LGHDT and CDR2 YNNKEL (reference sequence). CDR3 length equals 13 residues. CDR3 residues: CASSQVDRTEAFF. The CDR3 DNA reads TGTGCCAGCAGCCAAGTAGACCGCACTGAAGCTTTCTTT.

This clonotype was seen more than once but under ten times. The CDR3 DNA is TGTGCCAGCAGTTTTAAACCCGGGGAGCTGTTTTTT. This codes for CASSFKPGELFF. This chain uses TRBV28 with TRBJ2-2, with no clear D. This CDR3 has 12 residues. CDR1 and CDR2 (germline): MDHEN, SYDVKM. Trimming shortened V by 3 bases and J by 6 bases, and 5 bases separated the two germline ends.

The rearrangement uses TRBV9 and TRBJ2-1; D is unclear. Trimming removed 4 bases at V and 6 bases at J, with 14 bases between. The CDR3 spans 14 residues. Germline CDR1 and CDR2: SGDLS and YYNGEE. The CDR3 loop reads CASSQLPSGNEQFF. The CDR3 bases are TGTGCCAGCAGCCAGCTCCCGTCCGGCAATGAGCAGTTCTTC.

This clonotype was recorded at least ten times. The chain has TRBV19 and TRBJ2-7, with TRBD2 identical over 7 bases. The CDR3 loop spans 14 amino acids. The V and J ends lost 8 bases and 2 bases, in that order; junction bases with no gene match: 9. Germline lookup yields CDR1 LNHDA and CDR2 SQIVND (reference sequence). CDR3 sequence reads: CASAPGLSPYEQYF. CDR3 nucleotides: TGTGCCAGTGCTCCGGGACTATCACCCTACGAGCAGTACTTC.

This clonotype was seen at least ten times. The chain has TRBV7-9 and TRBJ2-5; no firm D call. The V gene lost 5 bases and the J gene lost 7 bases, with 14 bases spanning the gap. The germline V gene has CDR1 SEHNR and CDR2 FQNEAQ (reference sequence). This CDR3 is built from 13 residues. Written as DNA, the CDR3 is TGTGCCAGCAGCAACGGGCCCCGGGCGACCCAGTACTTC. This translates into CASSNGPRATQYF.

There are many counts of this clonotype. This chain connects TRBV30 to TRBJ2-7; TRBD1 matches 7 bases. The CDR3 is 13 amino acids. Germline V gene sequence: CDR1 GTSNPN, CDR2 SVGIG (reference sequence). The V gene end was trimmed by 3 bases and the J gene end by 5 bases; junction bases not matched to a gene: 7. CDR3 in DNA: TGTGCCTGGAGCGGAAAAACAGGGGACGAGCAGTACTTC. Translation: CAWSGKTGDEQYF.